These 14 T cell receptor beta chains came from one sample sequenced in a study of identifying expanded T cells in peripheral blood. Generated by immunoSEQ multiplex PCR, the TCRdb table keeps only in-frame clones and is missing some. Of fewer than 60,000 clones listed, approximately 80% are singletons. Specimen: blood. The receptors derive from a person between 18 and 75 years old in good health.

This chain joins TRBV29-1 and TRBJ1-2; tentatively, D is TRBD1 (5 bases). The V end lost 4 bases, the J end lost 2 bases, and 14 bases lay between the germline ends. The CDR3 runs 14 residues. CDR1 and CDR2 (germline): SQVTM, ANQGSEA. DNA for the CDR3: TGCAGCGTTGCAAAAGGGGCTGGGAACTATGGCTACACCTTC. Translated: CSVAKGAGNYGYTF.

The rearrangement links TRBV29-1 to TRBJ2-3, with TRBD2 identical over 10 bases. V trimming: 5 bases; J trimming: 6 bases; junction bases outside the gene matches: 20. CDR3 length equals 18 residues. Germline V CDR1 and CDR2: SQVTM, ANQGSEA. The CDR3 region has the DNA TGCAGCGTTCCGGAAGGCAAGGCAGCGGGAGGGTGGTTTGATACGCAGTATTTT. Translating it yields CSVPEGKAAGGWFDTQYF.

V and J are TRBV5-1 and TRBJ2-3, with 15 bases that match TRBD2. Germline V CDR1 and CDR2: SGHRS, YFSETQ. V lost 4 bases and J lost 4; bases outside the gene matches: 13. CDR3 length equals 19 residues. The chain's CDR3 is CASSHRQRTSGGDADTQYF. The DNA of the CDR3 is TGCGCCAGCAGCCATAGGCAGAGGACTAGCGGGGGGGATGCAGATACGCAGTATTTT.

DNA for the CDR3: TGCGCCAGCAGCTTGGATGGGACAGGGTTAGTGAACACCGGGGAGCTGTTTTTT. Its translation: CASSLDGTGLVNTGELFF. The J gene is TRBJ2-2, the V gene TRBV5-1; 9 bases map to TRBD1. CDR3 length: 18 amino acids. Trimming removed 0 bases from V and 1 base from J; junction bases left unmatched: 7. Germline lookup yields CDR1 SGHRS and CDR2 YFSETQ.

The chain has TRBV5-8 and TRBJ1-4; D is unresolved. The CDR3 consists of 13 residues. V was pared by 1 base and J by 3 bases, with 4 bases between. CDR1 is SGHTS, CDR2 YDEGEE, per germline. Written as DNA, the CDR3 is TGTGCCAGCAGCTTGAGCTCTAATGAAAAACTGTTTTTT. Its protein product is CASSLSSNEKLFF. The full variable domain, in which reference TRBV5-8 and TRBJ1-4 provide the parts outside the CDR3, is EAGVTQSPTHLIKTRGQQATLRCSPISGHTSVYWYQQALGLGLQFLLWYDEGEERNRGNFPPRFSGRQFPNYSSELNVNALELEDSALYLCASSLSSNEKLFFGSGTQLSVL.

This clone came up once. This chain joins TRBV5-4 and TRBJ2-5; a weak D match, TRBD2 (5 bases). Germline V CDR1 and CDR2: SGHNT, YYREEE (reference sequence). The V gene lost 4 bases and the J gene lost 0 bases, with 13 bases spanning the gap. This CDR3 has 15 amino acids. CDR3 nucleotides: TGTGCCAGCAGCAGAAACCAGCGGAACCAAGAGACCCAGTACTTC. It translates to CASSRNQRNQETQYF.

The chain carries TRBV5-1 and TRBJ2-5; 7 bases match TRBD2. The CDR3 length is 16 residues. Unmatched junction bases numbered 8, after V lost 1 base and J lost 2 bases. In germline, CDR1 is SGHRS, CDR2 YFSETQ. In DNA form, the CDR3 reads TGCGCCAGCAGCTTGTTCGGGCGGGGGAATCAAGAGACCCAGTACTTC. It encodes CASSLFGRGNQETQYF.

The J gene is TRBJ2-1, the V gene TRBV6-1; 7 positions agree with TRBD1. CDR3 length: 14 residues. V shed 4 bases, J shed 8 bases, and the junction held 8 bases outside the gene matches. CDR1 and CDR2 from the germline V gene are MNHNS and SASEGT. Here the CDR3 reads CASSGGQRTDEQFF. As DNA, the CDR3 is TGTGCCAGCAGTGGGGGACAGAGGACCGATGAGCAGTTCTTC.

V is TRBV6-4 and J is TRBJ2-6; D not resolved. Germline V gene sequence: CDR1 MRHNA, CDR2 SNTAGT. V was trimmed by 3 bases and J by 0 bases, leaving 6 bases between them. This CDR3 spans 15 amino acids. CDR3 in amino acids: CASSEEASGANVLTF. The CDR3 nucleotides are TGTGCCAGCAGTGAAGAGGCCTCTGGGGCCAACGTCCTGACTTTC.

Comments on this clone: This sample also contains other DNA sequences that code for the same CDR3. The V gene is TRBV18, the J gene TRBJ1-6; tentative D call: TRBD1 (5 bases). The V gene's germline CDR1 is KGHSH and CDR2 LQKENI. The germline V and J ends were trimmed by 6 bases and 7 bases, with 13 bases remaining between them. This CDR3 region has 14 residues. In nucleotides, the CDR3 is TGTGCCAGCTCCCCCCAGGGTGTGAATTCACCCCTCCACTTT. Amino acid sequence: CASSPQGVNSPLHF.

V gene TRBV12-5 combines with J gene TRBJ1-1; TRBD1 agrees at 7 bases. The CDR3 runs 14 residues. V was pared by 3 bases and J by 1 base, with 2 bases of the junction left unmatched. From germline, CDR1 is LGHNT and CDR2 FRNRAP. The DNA for the CDR3 is TGTGCTAGTGGTTTACAGGGGTCGAACACTGAAGCTTTCTTT. It translates to CASGLQGSNTEAFF.

The chain employs TRBV29-1 and TRBJ2-5; TRBD2 agrees at 14 bases. The J segment lost 12 bases and the V segment lost 7 bases, leaving 10 bases of the junction unmatched. In germline, CDR1 is SQVTM, CDR2 ANQGSEA. The CDR3 sequence is 13 residues long. This CDR3 reads CSARGTSGGPEYF. The CDR3 DNA reads TGCAGCGCACGGGGGACTAGCGGGGGCCCCGAGTACTTC.

This clone was counted a few times. The chain has TRBV14 and TRBJ2-1; tentative D call: TRBD2 (5 bases). From germline, CDR1 is SGHDN and CDR2 FVKESK. With 0 bases removed from V and 2 bases from J, the gap between germline ends came to 11 bases. The CDR3 loop spans 16 amino acids. The CDR3 sequence is CASSQESGLPYNEQFF. CDR3 sequence (DNA): TGTGCCAGCAGCCAAGAATCGGGGTTACCCTACAATGAGCAGTTCTTC.

The chain is built from TRBV2 and TRBJ1-3; 8 nucleotides align to TRBD1. CDR1 is SNHLY, CDR2 FYNNEI, per germline. The CDR3 sequence is 14 residues long. V shed 6 bases, J shed 4 bases, and the junction held 5 bases outside the gene matches. The DNA for the CDR3 is TGTGCCAGCAGAGGGGGACAGGCAGGAAACACCATATATTTT. Translation gives CASRGGQAGNTIYF.